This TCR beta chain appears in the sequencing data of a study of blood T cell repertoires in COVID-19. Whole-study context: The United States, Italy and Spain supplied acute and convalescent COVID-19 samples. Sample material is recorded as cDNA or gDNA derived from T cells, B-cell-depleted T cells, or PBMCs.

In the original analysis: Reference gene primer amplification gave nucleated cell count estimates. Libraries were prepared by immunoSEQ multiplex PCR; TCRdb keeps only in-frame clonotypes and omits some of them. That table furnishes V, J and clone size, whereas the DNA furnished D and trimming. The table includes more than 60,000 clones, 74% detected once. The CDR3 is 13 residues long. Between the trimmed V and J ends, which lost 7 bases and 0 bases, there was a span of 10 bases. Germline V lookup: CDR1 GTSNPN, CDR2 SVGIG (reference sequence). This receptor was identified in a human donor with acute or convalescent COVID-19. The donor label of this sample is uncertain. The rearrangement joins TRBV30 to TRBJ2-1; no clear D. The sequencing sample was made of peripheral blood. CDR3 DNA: TGTGCCTTGCGTAGTAGCTCCTACAATGAGCAGTTCTTC. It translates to CALRSSSYNEQFF.